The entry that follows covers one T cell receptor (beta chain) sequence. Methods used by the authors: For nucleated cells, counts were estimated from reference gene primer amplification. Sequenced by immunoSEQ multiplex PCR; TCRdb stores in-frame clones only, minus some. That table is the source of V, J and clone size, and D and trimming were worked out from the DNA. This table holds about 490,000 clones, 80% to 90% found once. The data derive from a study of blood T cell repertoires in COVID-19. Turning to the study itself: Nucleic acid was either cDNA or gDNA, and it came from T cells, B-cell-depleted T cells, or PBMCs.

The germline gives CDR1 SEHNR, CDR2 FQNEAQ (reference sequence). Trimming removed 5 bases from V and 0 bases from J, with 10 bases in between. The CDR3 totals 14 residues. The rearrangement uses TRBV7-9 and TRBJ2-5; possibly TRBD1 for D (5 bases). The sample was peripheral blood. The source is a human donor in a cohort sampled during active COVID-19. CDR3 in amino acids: CASSKTEYQETQYF. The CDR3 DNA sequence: TGTGCCAGCAGCAAGACAGAGTACCAAGAGACCCAGTACTTC.